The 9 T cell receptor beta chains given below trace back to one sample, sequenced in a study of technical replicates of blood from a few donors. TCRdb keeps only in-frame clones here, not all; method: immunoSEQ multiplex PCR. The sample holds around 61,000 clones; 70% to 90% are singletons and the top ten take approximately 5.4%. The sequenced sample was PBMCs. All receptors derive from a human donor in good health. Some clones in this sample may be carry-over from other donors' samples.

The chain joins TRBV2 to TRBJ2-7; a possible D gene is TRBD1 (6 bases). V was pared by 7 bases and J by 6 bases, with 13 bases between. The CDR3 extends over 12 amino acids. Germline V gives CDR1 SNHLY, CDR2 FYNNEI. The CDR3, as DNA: TGTGCCAGCACCCCCGTAGGGGGCGAGCAGTACTTC. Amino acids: CASTPVGGEQYF.

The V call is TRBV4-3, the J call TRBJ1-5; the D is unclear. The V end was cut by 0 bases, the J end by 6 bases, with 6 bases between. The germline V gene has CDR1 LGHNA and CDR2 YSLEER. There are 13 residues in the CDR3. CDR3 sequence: CASSQDEGQPQHF. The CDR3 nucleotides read TGCGCCAGCAGCCAAGATGAGGGTCAGCCCCAGCATTTT.

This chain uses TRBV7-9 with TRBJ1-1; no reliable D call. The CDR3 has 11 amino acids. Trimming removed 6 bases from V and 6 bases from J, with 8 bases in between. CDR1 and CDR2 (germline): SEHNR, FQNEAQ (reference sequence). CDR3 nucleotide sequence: TGTGCCAGCAGTGAGGGAGCTGAAGCTTTCTTT. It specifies CASSEGAEAFF.

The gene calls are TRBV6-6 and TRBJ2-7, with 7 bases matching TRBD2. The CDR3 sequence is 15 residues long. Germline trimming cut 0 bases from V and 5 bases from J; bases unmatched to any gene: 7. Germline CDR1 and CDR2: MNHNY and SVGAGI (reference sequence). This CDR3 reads CASSYSRREPHEQYF. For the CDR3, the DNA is TGTGCCAGCAGTTACTCGCGGCGGGAGCCCCACGAGCAGTACTTC.

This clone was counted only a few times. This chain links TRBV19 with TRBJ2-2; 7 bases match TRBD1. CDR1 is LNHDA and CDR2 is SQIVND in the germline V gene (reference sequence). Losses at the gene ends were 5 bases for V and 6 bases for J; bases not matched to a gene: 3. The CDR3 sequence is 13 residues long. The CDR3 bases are TGTGCCAGTAGTTTCGGGACAGCCGGGGAGCTGTTTTTT. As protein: CASSFGTAGELFF.

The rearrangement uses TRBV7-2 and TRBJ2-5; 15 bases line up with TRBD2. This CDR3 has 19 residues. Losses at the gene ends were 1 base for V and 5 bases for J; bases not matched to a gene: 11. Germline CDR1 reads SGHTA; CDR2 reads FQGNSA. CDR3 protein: CASSLGGLAGGPVGETQYF. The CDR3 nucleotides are TGTGCCAGCAGCTTAGGAGGACTAGCGGGAGGGCCGGTTGGGGAGACCCAGTACTTC. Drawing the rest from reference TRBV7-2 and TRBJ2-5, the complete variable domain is GAGVSQSPSNKVTEKGKDVELRCDPISGHTALYWYRQSLGQGLEFLIYFQGNSAPDKSGLPSDRFSAERTGGSVSTLTIQRTQQEDSAVYLCASSLGGLAGGPVGETQYFGPGTRLLVL.

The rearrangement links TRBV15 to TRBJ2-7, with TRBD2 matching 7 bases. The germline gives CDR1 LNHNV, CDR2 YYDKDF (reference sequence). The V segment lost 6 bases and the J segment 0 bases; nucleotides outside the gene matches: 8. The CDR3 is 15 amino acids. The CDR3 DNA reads TGTGCCACCAGGAACCTAGCGGAGAGCTCCTACGAGCAGTACTTC. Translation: CATRNLAESSYEQYF.

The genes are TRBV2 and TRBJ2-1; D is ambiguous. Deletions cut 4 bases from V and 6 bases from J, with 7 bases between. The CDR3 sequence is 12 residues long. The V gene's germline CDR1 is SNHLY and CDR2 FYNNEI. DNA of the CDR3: TGTGCCAGCAGTGTGCCCGGCAATGAGCAGTTCTTC. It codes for CASSVPGNEQFF.

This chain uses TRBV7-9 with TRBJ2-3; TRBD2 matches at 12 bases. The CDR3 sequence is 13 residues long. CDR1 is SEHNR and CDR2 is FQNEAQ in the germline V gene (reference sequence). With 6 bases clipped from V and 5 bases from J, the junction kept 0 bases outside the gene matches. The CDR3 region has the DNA TGTGCCAGCAGGGGACTAGCGGGAGATACGCAGTATTTT. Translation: CASRGLAGDTQYF.